This T cell receptor beta chain is drawn from a study of shared clonotypes between healthy human individuals. Donors were healthy HIV-negative adults without recent acute infections or vaccinations. V was pared by 8 bases and J by 3 bases, with 4 bases of the junction left unmatched. Per germline, CDR1 MGHDK and CDR2 SYGVNS. The CDR3 consists of 13 residues. Here immunoSEQ multiplex PCR was the method, and the copy in TCRdb shows in-frame clones only, minus some. The sample comprises 300,000 to 400,000 clones, around nine tenths of which are singletons, and about a sixth rests with the top ten. Sample: memory CD8+ T cells sorted from blood. Specified subset: CD45RO+ cells pooled with CCR7-negative TemRA cells. The chain combines TRBV25-1 with TRBJ1-2, with 9 bases aligning to TRBD1. The receptor was derived from a man aged 18 to 35 in good health. CDR3 sequence (DNA): TGTGCCAGCGGACAGGGGAATGACTATGGCTACACCTTC. Protein product: CASGQGNDYGYTF.